A single sample is the source of the 25 T cell receptor beta chains below, sequenced in a study of T-cell reconstitution after alpha-beta-depleted transplantation in children. General study findings and limits: At one year after transplant, newly produced T cells mostly accounted for T-cell counts and diversity.

Their antigens remain unidentified. Library preparation (for TCRbeta) was performed with unique molecular identifiers. TCRdb re-called the PCR reads with MiXCR, one entry per CDR3 protein. In the table there are some 300,000 distinct CDR3 sequences, about 7.3% of which are singletons. The sample in question was peripheral blood, obtained 360 days after TCRalphabeta/CD19-depleted stem cell transplant. These receptors were obtained from a female patient aged 2-9 years who had a stem cell transplant for Fanconi anemia, so the T cells may come from the graft donor.

This clonotype has ten or more counts. This chain connects TRBV20-1 to TRBJ2-7; D possibly uses TRBD1 or TRBD2 (5 bases each). The CDR3 loop spans 16 amino acids. Germline CDR1 is DFQATT and CDR2 is SNEGSKA (reference sequence). The V end lost 1 base, the J end lost 2 bases, and 18 bases lay between the germline ends. The DNA of the CDR3 is TGCAGTGCTAGAGTCTTTGAGGGGTTCAGGACCTACGAGCAGTACGTC. Its protein product is CSARVFEGFRTYEQYV.

This clonotype was observed a handful of times. The chain carries TRBV12-3 or TRBV12-4 and TRBJ2-7; 7 bases agree with TRBD2. This CDR3 is 15 amino acids long. The J segment lost 3 bases and the V segment lost 6 bases, leaving 11 bases of the junction unmatched. The CDR3 DNA follows: TGTGCCAGCAGGTCCGGACTAGATGCTCTCTACGAGCAGTACTTC. Protein: CASRSGLDALYEQYF.

The CDR3: CASSLAVTKVYEQYF. The CDR3 nucleotides are TGCGCCAGCAGCTTGGCCGTGACAAAAGTCTACGAGCAGTACTTC. The rearrangement joins TRBV5-1 to TRBJ2-7; D call uncertain. V shed 0 bases and J shed 3 bases, with 13 bases lying between them. The CDR3 sequence is 15 residues long. Per the germline V gene, CDR1 is SGHRS and CDR2 is YFSETQ.

At least ten counts were recorded for this clonotype. The rearrangement joins TRBV28 to TRBJ2-5; no reliable D call. V lost 3 bases and J 1 base, leaving 6 bases between the germline ends. Looked up from germline, CDR1 is MDHEN and CDR2 is SYDVKM. This CDR3 comprises 13 residues. This CDR3 is CASSFEFQETQYF. CDR3 nucleotides: TGTGCCAGCAGTTTTGAGTTCCAAGAGACCCAGTACTTC. Based on the CDR3 plus reference TRBV28 and TRBJ2-5, the full variable domain is DVKVTQSSRYLVKRTGEKVFLECVQDMDHENMFWYRQDPGLGLRLIYFSYDVKMKEKGDIPEGYSVSREKKERFSLILESASTNQTSMYLCASSFEFQETQYFGPGTRLLVL.

This clonotype was picked up many times. The V call is TRBV20-1, the J call TRBJ1-2; D is perhaps TRBD1 (5 bases). Germline V gene sequence: CDR1 DFQATT, CDR2 SNEGSKA (reference sequence). This CDR3 is built from 14 residues. V lost 6 bases and J lost 1, with 15 bases in between. The CDR3 is CSASGTSLNYGYTF. DNA of the CDR3: TGCAGTGCGTCCGGGACCTCCCTTAACTATGGCTACACCTTC.

This chain joins TRBV7-2 and TRBJ1-3; D gene ambiguous. With 0 bases removed from V and 6 bases from J, the gap between germline ends came to 9 bases. The CDR3 is 14 amino acids. The germline V gene encodes CDR1 SGHTA and CDR2 FQGNSA. CDR3 DNA: TGTGCCAGCAGCTTAGCTTCCGCACAAAACACCATATATTTT. It yields the protein CASSLASAQNTIYF.

This clonotype showed up many times. The V gene is TRBV5-1, the J gene TRBJ1-1, with unresolved D. Germline V gene lookup returns CDR1 SGHRS and CDR2 YFSETQ. CDR3 size: 11 residues. Between the trimmed V and J ends, which lost 4 bases and 7 bases, there was a span of 8 bases. The CDR3 region has the DNA TGCGCCAGCAGCAAGGACCTTGAAGCTTTCTTT. This gives the protein CASSKDLEAFF. The full variable domain, rest sourced from reference TRBV5-1 and TRBJ1-1, is KAGVTQTPRYLIKTRGQQVTLSCSPISGHRSVSWYQQTPGQGLQFLFEYFSETQRNKGNFPGRFSGRQFSNSRSEMNVSTLELGDSALYLCASSKDLEAFFGQGTRLTVV.

The table lists this clonotype with many counts. This sequence joins TRBV12-3 or TRBV12-4 and TRBJ2-4, with D unclear. The CDR3 totals 14 residues. The V gene lost 2 bases and the J gene lost 6 bases, with 11 bases spanning the gap. CDR3 region: CASSLSTPSNIQYF. In nucleotides, the CDR3 is TGTGCCAGCAGTTTATCGACCCCATCAAACATTCAGTACTTC.

The J gene is TRBJ1-1, the V gene TRBV29-1; TRBD1 matches at 7 bases. Unmatched junction bases numbered 14, after V lost 4 bases and J lost 6 bases. Per germline, CDR1 SQVTM and CDR2 ANQGSEA. The CDR3 has 15 amino acids. The CDR3 loop reads CSVAHKGGGAAEAFF. CDR3 in DNA: TGCAGCGTTGCTCACAAAGGAGGGGGCGCGGCTGAAGCTTTCTTT.

The sample holds many counts of this clonotype. The genes are TRBV6-5 and TRBJ1-2; the D gene is possibly TRBD1 (5 bases). Trimming shortened V by 5 bases and J by 3 bases, and 10 bases separated the two germline ends. The CDR3 consists of 13 residues. Germline CDR1 reads MNHEY; CDR2 reads SVGAGI. CDR3 in DNA: TGTGCCAGCAGTCCCGGGACGGACTATGGCTACACCTTC. Its translation: CASSPGTDYGYTF.

This clonotype was seen at least ten times. This chain joins TRBV12-3 or TRBV12-4 and TRBJ1-6; D might be TRBD1 (5 bases). Trimming shortened V by 5 bases and J by 7 bases, and 15 bases separated the two germline ends. The CDR3 is made up of 15 amino acids. CDR3 bases: TGTGCCAGCAGTGAAGGAGGTGGGACGAATTCACCCCTCCACTTT. Translated: CASSEGGGTNSPLHF.

This sequence joins TRBV7-9 and TRBJ2-1; the match to TRBD1 covers 8 bases. V lost 4 bases and J lost 1; bases outside the gene matches: 3. Per germline, CDR1 SEHNR and CDR2 FQNEAQ (reference sequence). CDR3 length: 15 amino acids. The CDR3, as DNA: TGTGCCAGCAGCTCTGACAGGGGATCCTACAATGAGCAGTTCTTC. This translates into CASSSDRGSYNEQFF.

A few counts support this clonotype. V usage is TRBV20-1 and J usage is TRBJ2-1; a weak D match, TRBD2 (5 bases). CDR3 length equals 14 residues. V lost 3 bases, J lost 6 bases, and 15 bases lay in between. The germline CDR1 and CDR2 sequences are DFQATT and SNEGSKA (reference sequence). The CDR3 region has the DNA TGCAGTGCTAGTCGAGGGAGAATTTTCAATGAGCAGTTCTTC. This encodes CSASRGRIFNEQFF.

At least ten counts were recorded for this clonotype. The rearrangement uses TRBV5-1 and TRBJ1-2; 7 bases agree with TRBD1. The junction had 7 bases not matched to a gene; V was cut back by 0 bases and J by 2 bases. The germline gives CDR1 SGHRS, CDR2 YFSETQ. The length of the CDR3 is 16 residues. CDR3 amino acids: CASSLATGATNYGYTF. The CDR3, as DNA: TGCGCCAGCAGCTTGGCTACAGGGGCTACCAACTATGGCTACACCTTC.

Many counts were recorded for this clonotype. A read error may produce the germline difference seen at one junction end. The chain uses TRBV20-1 and TRBJ1-6; 9 positions agree with TRBD1. There are 18 residues in the CDR3. The V gene's germline CDR1 is DFQATT and CDR2 SNEGSKA (reference sequence). DNA of the CDR3: TGCAGTGCGAGAGATCTTAGACAGGGGGGTGTGTATAATTCACCCCTCCACTTT. Its translation is CSARDLRQGGVYNSPLHF.

At least ten counts were recorded for this clonotype. V and J are TRBV29-1 and TRBJ2-3; the D gene could be TRBD1 or TRBD2 (5 bases each). The CDR3 is 15 amino acids. Trimming shortened V by 7 bases and J by 5 bases, and 22 bases separated the two germline ends. Per the germline V gene, CDR1 is SQVTM and CDR2 is ANQGSEA. In DNA form, the CDR3 reads TGCAGCGATTACAACCACCGGGGCCTCGTAGATACGCAGTATTTT. Amino acids: CSDYNHRGLVDTQYF.

This clonotype occurred many times. The rearrangement links TRBV24-1 to TRBJ2-2; D perhaps matches TRBD1 (5 bases). V was pared by 7 bases and J by 1 base, with 9 bases between. From germline, CDR1 is KGHDR and CDR2 SFDVKD. The CDR3 is made up of 14 amino acids. CDR3 amino acids: CATRQAGNTGELFF. Here the CDR3 DNA reads TGTGCCACCAGACAGGCTGGGAACACCGGGGAGCTGTTTTTT.

This clonotype was observed at least ten times. V usage is TRBV6-1 and J usage is TRBJ2-6; D might be TRBD1 (6 bases). CDR1 is MNHNS and CDR2 is SASEGT in the germline V gene. V lost 4 bases and J lost 2, with 9 bases in between. The CDR3 length is 15 residues. In DNA form, the CDR3 reads TGTGCCAGCAGTGCCGCAGGGGCTGGGGCCAACGTCCTGACTTTC. Translated, it gives CASSAAGAGANVLTF.

This clonotype showed up just a few times. The gene calls are TRBV5-1 and TRBJ2-7; 7 bases fit TRBD2. V gave up 3 bases and J gave up 2 bases; unmatched junction bases: 8. The CDR3 has 15 amino acids. Germline V gene data show CDR1 as SGHRS and CDR2 as YFSETQ. CDR3: CASSSGREFPYEQYF. In nucleotides, the CDR3 is TGCGCCAGCAGCTCAGGGAGGGAATTCCCCTACGAGCAGTACTTC.

This clonotype showed up many times. This rearrangement joins TRBV5-1 to TRBJ2-5, with D possibly being TRBD2 (5 bases). The CDR3 is 19 residues long. The V end lost 2 bases, the J end lost 3 bases, and 26 bases lay between the germline ends. CDR1 SGHRS and CDR2 YFSETQ come from the germline V gene. The CDR3 nucleotides read TGCGCCAGCAGCTTCTTCCGAGCGGTGAACTATCCAGATGAAGAGACCCAGTACTTC. Its translation is CASSFFRAVNYPDEETQYF.

V usage is TRBV12-3 or TRBV12-4 and J usage is TRBJ2-5, with 8 bases identical to TRBD1. CDR3 length: 15 residues. Losses at the gene ends were 6 bases for V and 0 bases for J; bases not matched to a gene: 6. The CDR3 bases are TGTGCCAGCAGGCATGGACAGGGAAACCAAGAGACCCAGTACTTC. It specifies CASRHGQGNQETQYF.

This clonotype was found a few times. This chain connects TRBV4-1 to TRBJ2-1; D is possibly TRBD1 (5 bases). V was pared by 0 bases and J by 10 bases, with 10 bases between. Germline lookup yields CDR1 MGHRA and CDR2 YSYEKL. The CDR3 totals 13 residues. The CDR3 is CASSQEPPGEQFF. In DNA, the CDR3 is TGCGCCAGCAGCCAAGAGCCCCCAGGGGAGCAGTTCTTC.

Many counts were recorded for this clonotype. J is TRBJ2-2 and V is TRBV12-3 or TRBV12-4; 8 bases align to TRBD2. CDR3 size: 15 residues. Unmatched junction bases numbered 11, after V lost 8 bases and J lost 6 bases. CDR3 loop: CASARTSPISGELFF. CDR3 nucleotide sequence: TGTGCCAGCGCAAGGACTAGCCCAATCTCCGGGGAGCTGTTTTTT.

The CDR3, as DNA: TGTGCCAGCAGCCTAACTAGCGGGGGGGCCCCGAACTACGAGCAGTACGTC. Its protein is CASSLTSGGAPNYEQYV. The chain carries TRBV7-8 and TRBJ2-7; 13 bases agree with TRBD2. J was trimmed by 3 bases and V by 5 bases; bases with no gene match: 10. The CDR3 is 17 amino acids. The germline gives CDR1 SGHVS, CDR2 FQNEAQ.

This clonotype was observed a few times. The V and J genes are TRBV6-2 or TRBV6-3 and TRBJ2-2, with 7 bases lining up with TRBD1. V was pared by 8 bases and J by 1 base, with 10 bases of the junction left unmatched. The CDR3 totals 16 residues. Germline V gene data show CDR1 as MNHEY and CDR2 as SVGEGT. The CDR3 nucleotides are TGTGCCAGCGACCACGGAGGACAGGAGAACACCGGGGAGCTGTTTTTT. It translates to CASDHGGQENTGELFF.